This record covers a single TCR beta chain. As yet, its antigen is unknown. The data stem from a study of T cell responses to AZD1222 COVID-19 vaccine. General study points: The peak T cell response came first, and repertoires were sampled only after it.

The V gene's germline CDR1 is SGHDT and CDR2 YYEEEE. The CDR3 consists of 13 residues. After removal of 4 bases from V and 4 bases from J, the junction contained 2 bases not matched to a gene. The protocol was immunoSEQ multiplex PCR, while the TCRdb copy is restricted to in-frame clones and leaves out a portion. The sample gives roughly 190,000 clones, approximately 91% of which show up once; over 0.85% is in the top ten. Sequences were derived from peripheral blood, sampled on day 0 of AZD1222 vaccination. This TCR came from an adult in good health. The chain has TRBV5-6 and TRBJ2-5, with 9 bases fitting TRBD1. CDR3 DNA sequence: TGTGCCAGCAGCAGGGACAGGGTAGAGACCCAGTACTTC. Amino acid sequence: CASSRDRVETQYF.